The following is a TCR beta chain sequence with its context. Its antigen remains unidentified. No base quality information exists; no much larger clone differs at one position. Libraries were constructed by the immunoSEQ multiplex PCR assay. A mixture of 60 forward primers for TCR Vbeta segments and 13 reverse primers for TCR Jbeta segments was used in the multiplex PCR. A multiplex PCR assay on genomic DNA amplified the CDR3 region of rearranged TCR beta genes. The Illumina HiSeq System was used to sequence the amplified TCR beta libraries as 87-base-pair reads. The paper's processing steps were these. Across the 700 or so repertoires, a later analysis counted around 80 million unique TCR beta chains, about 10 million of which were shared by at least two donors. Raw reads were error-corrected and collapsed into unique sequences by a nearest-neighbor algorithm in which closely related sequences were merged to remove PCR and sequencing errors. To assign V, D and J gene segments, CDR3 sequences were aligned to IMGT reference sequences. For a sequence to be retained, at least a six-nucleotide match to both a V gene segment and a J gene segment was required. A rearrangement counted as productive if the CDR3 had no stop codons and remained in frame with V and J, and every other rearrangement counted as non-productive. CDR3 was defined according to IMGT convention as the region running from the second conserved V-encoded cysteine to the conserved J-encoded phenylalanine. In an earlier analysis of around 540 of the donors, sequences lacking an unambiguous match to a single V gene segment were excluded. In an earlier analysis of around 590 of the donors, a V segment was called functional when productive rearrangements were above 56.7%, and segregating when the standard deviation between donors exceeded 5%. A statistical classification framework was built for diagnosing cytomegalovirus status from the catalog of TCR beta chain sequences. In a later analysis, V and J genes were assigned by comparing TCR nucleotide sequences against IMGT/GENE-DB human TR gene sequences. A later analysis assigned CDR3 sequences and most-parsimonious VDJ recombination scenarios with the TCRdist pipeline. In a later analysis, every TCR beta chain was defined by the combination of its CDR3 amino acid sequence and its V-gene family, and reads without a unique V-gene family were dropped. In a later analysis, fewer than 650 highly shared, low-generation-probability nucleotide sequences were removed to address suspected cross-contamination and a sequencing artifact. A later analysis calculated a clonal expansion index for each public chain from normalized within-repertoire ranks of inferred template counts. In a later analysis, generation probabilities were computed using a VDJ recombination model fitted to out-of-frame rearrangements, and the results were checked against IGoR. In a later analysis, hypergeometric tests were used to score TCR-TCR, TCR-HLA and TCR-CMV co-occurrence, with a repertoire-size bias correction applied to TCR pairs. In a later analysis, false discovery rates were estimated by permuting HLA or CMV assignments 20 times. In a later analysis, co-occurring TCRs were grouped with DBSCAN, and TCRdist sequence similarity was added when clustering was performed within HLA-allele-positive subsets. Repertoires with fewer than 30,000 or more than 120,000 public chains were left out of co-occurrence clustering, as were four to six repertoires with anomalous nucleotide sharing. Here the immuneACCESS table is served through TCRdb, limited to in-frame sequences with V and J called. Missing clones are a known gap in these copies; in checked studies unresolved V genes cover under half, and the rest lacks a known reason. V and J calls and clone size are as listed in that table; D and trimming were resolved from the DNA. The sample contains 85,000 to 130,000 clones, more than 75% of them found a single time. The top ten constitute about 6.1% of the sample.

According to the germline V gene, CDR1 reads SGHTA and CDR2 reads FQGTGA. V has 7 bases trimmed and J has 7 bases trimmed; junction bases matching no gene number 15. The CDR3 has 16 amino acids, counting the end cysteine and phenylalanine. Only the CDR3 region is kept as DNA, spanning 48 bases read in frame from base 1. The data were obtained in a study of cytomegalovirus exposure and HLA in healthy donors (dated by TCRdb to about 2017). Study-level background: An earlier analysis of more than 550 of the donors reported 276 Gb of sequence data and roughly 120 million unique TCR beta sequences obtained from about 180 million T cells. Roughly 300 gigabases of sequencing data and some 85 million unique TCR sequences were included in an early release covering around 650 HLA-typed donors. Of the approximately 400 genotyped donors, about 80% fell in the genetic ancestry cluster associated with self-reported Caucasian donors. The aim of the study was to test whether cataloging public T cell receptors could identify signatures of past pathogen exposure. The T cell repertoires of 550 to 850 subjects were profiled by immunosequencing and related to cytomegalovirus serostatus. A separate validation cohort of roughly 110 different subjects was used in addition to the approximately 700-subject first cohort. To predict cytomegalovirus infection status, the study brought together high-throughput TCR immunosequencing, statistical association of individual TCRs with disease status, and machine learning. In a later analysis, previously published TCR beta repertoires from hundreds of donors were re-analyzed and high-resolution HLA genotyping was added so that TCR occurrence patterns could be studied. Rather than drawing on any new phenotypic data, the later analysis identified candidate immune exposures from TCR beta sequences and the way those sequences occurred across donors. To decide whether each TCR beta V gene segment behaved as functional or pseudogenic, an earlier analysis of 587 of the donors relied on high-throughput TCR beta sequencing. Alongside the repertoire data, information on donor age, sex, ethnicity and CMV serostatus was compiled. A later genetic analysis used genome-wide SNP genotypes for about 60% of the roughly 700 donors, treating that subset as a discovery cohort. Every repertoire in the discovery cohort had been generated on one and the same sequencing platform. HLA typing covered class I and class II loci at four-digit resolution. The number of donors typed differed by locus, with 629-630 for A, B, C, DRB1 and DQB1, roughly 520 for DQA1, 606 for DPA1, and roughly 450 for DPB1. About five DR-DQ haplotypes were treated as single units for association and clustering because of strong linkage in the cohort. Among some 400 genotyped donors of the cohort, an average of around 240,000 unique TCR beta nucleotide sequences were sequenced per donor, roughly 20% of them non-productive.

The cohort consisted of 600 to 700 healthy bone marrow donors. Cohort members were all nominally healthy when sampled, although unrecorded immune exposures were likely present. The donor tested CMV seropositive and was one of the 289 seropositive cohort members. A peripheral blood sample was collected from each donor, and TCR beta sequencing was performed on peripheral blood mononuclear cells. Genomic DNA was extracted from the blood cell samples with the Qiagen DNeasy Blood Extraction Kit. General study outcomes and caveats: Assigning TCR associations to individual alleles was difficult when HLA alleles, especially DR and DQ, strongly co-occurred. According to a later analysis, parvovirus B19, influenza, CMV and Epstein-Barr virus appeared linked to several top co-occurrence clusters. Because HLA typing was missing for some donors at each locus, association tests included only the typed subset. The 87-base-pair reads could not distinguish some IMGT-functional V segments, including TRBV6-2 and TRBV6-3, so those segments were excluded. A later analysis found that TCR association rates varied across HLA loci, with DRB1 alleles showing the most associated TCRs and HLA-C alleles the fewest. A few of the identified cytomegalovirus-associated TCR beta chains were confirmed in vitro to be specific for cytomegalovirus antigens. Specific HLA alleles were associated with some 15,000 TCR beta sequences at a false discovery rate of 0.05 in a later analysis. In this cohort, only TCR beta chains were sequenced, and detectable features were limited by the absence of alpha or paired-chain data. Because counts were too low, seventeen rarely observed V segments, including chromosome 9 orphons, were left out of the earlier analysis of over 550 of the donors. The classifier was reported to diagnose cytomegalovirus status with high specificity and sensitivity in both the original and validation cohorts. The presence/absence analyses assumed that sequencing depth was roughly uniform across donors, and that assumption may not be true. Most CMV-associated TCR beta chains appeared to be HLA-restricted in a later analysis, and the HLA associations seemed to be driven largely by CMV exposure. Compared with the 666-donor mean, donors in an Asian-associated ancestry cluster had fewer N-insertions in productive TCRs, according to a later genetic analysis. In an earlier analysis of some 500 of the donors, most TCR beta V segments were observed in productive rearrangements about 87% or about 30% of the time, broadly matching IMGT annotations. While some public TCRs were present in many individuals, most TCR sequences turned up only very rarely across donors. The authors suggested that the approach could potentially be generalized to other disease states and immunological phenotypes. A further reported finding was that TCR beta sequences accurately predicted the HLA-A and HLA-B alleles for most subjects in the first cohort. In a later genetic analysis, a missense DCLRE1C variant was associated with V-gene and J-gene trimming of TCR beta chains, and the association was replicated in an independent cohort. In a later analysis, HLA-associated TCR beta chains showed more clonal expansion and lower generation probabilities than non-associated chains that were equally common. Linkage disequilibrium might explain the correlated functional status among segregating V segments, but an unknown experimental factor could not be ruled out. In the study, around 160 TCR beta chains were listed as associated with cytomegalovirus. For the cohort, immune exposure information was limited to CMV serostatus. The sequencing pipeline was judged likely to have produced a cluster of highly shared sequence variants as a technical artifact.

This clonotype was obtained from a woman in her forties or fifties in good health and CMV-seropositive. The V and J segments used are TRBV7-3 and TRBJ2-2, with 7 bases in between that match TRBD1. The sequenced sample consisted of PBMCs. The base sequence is TGTGCCAGCAAAGATAACACAAGGGGGCAAGGCGGGGAGCTGTTTTTT. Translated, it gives CASKDNTRGQGGELFF.